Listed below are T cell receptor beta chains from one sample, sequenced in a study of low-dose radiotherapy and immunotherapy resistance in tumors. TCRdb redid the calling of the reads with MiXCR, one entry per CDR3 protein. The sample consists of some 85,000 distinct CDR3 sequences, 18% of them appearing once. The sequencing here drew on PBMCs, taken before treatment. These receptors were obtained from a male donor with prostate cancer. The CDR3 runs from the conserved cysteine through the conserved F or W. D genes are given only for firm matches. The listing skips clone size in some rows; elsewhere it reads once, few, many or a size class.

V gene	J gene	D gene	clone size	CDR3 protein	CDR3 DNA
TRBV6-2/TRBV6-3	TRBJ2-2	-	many	CASTQGGELFF	TGTGCCAGCACCCAGGGAGGGGAGCTGTTTTTT
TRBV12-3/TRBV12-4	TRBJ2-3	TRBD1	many	CASSPAARGLTDTQYF	TGTGCCAGCAGCCCGGCTGCCAGGGGGCTCACAGATACGCAGTATTTT
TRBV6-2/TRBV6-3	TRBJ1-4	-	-	CASRRDIGEKLFF	TGTGCCAGCAGGCGGGACATAGGCGAAAAACTGTTTTTT
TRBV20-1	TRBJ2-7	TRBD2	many	CSAGATSDAYEQYF	TGCAGTGCTGGCGCGACTAGCGACGCCTACGAGCAGTACTTC
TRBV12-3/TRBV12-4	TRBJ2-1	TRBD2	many	CASSPALGLGGDEQFF	TGTGCCAGCAGTCCTGCCCTGGGACTAGGGGGGGATGAGCAGTTCTTC
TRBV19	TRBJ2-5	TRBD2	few	CASSRGGHQETQYF	TGTGCCAGTAGCCGCGGGGGGCACCAAGAGACCCAGTACTTC
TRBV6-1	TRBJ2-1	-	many	CASIRRLVSSYNEQFF	TGTGCCAGCATTAGAAGACTAGTTTCTTCCTACAATGAGCAGTTCTTC
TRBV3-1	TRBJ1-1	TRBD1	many	CASSQATGVTEAFF	TGTGCCAGCAGCCAAGCGACAGGGGTCACTGAAGCTTTCTTT
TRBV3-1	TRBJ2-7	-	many	CASSPQRTANYEQYF	TGTGCCAGCAGCCCCCAGAGGACAGCAAACTACGAGCAGTACTTC
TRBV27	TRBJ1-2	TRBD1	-	CASSADRWFGGYTF	TGTGCCAGCAGTGCGGACAGGTGGTTTGGTGGCTACACCTTC